Below are 27 T cell receptor beta chains sequenced from a single sample in a study of T cell responses to AZD1222 COVID-19 vaccine. Sequencing used immunoSEQ multiplex PCR; TCRdb keeps in-frame clones, though not all of them. The table records about 130,000 clones, 90% to 95% of them present only once. The material was peripheral blood, obtained on day 0 of AZD1222 vaccination. The receptors derive from an adult in good health.

The chain joins TRBV7-9 to TRBJ2-3, with 12 bases aligning to TRBD2. The germline gives CDR1 SEHNR, CDR2 FQNEAQ (reference sequence). Trimming at V came to 5 bases and at J to 3 bases, leaving 12 bases not matched to a gene. CDR3 length equals 18 residues. The CDR3 bases are TGTGCCAGCAGCCCTAACTTGCTAGCGGGGGGGACGACAGATACGCAGTATTTT. The encoded protein is CASSPNLLAGGTTDTQYF.

J is TRBJ2-3 and V is TRBV6-2 or TRBV6-3, with 11 bases matching TRBD2. Germline CDR1 reads MNHEY; CDR2 reads SVGEGT. The CDR3 has 18 amino acids. Losses at the gene ends were 4 bases for V and 4 bases for J; bases not matched to a gene: 13. CDR3 sequence reads: CASSLAGGPDFPPDTQYF. CDR3 DNA: TGTGCCAGCAGTTTAGCGGGGGGGCCTGATTTTCCCCCAGATACGCAGTATTTT.

The rearrangement joins TRBV4-2 to TRBJ1-1; D unresolved. The germline V gene has CDR1 LGHNA and CDR2 YNFKEQ. The V gene lost 0 bases and the J gene lost 2 bases, with 16 bases spanning the gap. The CDR3 length is 17 residues. The DNA of the CDR3 is TGTGCCAGCAGCCAAGAGATCGGCAGGCCCGTTAACACTGAAGCTTTCTTT. It yields the protein CASSQEIGRPVNTEAFF.

V and J are TRBV6-5 and TRBJ1-1; D is possibly TRBD1 (5 bases). Germline assignment: CDR1 MNHEY and CDR2 SVGAGI. Trimming removed 2 bases from V and 6 bases from J, with 19 bases in between. The CDR3 loop spans 16 amino acids. CDR3 sequence reads: CASSYARTGGRAEAFF. DNA for the CDR3: TGTGCCAGCAGTTACGCCCGGACTGGAGGCAGGGCTGAAGCTTTCTTT.

The chain couples TRBV6-6 to TRBJ2-2; D possibly corresponds to TRBD2 (6 bases). The germline gives CDR1 MNHNY, CDR2 SVGAGI (reference sequence). V was pared by 2 bases and J by 0 bases, with 10 bases between. The CDR3 consists of 16 residues. In DNA form, the CDR3 reads TGTGCCAGCAGTTACGGGCTAGCGACGAACACCGGGGAGCTGTTTTTT. It codes for CASSYGLATNTGELFF.

This chain uses TRBV5-3 with TRBJ2-4; possible D gene TRBD1, 6 bases. TRBV5-3 carries the ORF label, with uncertain function. The length of the CDR3 is 17 residues. V was clipped by 8 bases and J by 3 bases, with 24 bases between them. Here the CDR3 reads CARTSGRGICVKNIQYF. Here the CDR3 DNA reads TGTGCCAGGACCTCGGGCAGGGGAATTTGTGTCAAAAACATTCAGTACTTC.

The chain carries TRBV6-5 and TRBJ1-1; D is ambiguous. V was clipped by 3 bases and J by 4 bases, with 15 bases between them. The CDR3 sequence is 15 residues long. Per germline, CDR1 MNHEY and CDR2 SVGAGI. CDR3 sequence: CASSYTTSMSTEAFF. CDR3 DNA sequence: TGTGCCAGCAGTTATACTACTTCTATGAGCACTGAAGCTTTCTTT.

On this clone itself: Its ends do not fully match the called genes, so a read error is possible. The chain combines TRBV7-2 with TRBJ1-4; D perhaps matches TRBD1 (5 bases). The V gene's germline CDR1 is SGHTA and CDR2 FQGNSA. The CDR3 covers 15 residues. CDR3 DNA sequence: TGTGCCAGCAGATTAGCAGGCCAGGGAGATGAAAAACTGTTTTTT. It encodes CASRLAGQGDEKLFF.

V gene TRBV19 combines with J gene TRBJ2-1, with D tentatively TRBD2 (6 bases). Trimming shortened V by 7 bases and J by 10 bases, and 17 bases separated the two germline ends. The CDR3 contains 13 residues. The germline V gene has CDR1 LNHDA and CDR2 SQIVND (reference sequence). The CDR3 here is CASKAGFPEEQFF. DNA for the CDR3: TGTGCCAGTAAAGCGGGCTTTCCCGAGGAGCAGTTCTTC.

The gene calls are TRBV5-1 and TRBJ1-6, with unresolved D. V lost 4 bases to trimming and J lost 0 bases, with 11 bases between them. This CDR3 region has 16 residues. Germline CDR1 and CDR2: SGHRS and YFSETQ. CDR3 sequence: CASSAEQSSYNSPLHF. CDR3 DNA sequence: TGCGCCAGCAGCGCCGAACAGAGCTCCTATAATTCACCCCTCCACTTT.

This clone was recorded a few times. The chain combines TRBV11-3 with TRBJ2-3; 7 positions agree with TRBD2. CDR3 length: 15 residues. The germline V gene has CDR1 SGHNT and CDR2 YENEEA. The J segment lost 6 bases and the V segment lost 1 base, leaving 7 bases of the junction unmatched. The CDR3 loop reads CASSLGGLLTDTQYF. The DNA for the CDR3 is TGTGCCAGCAGCTTAGGGGGACTACTAACGGATACGCAGTATTTT. The full variable domain, completed using reference TRBV11-3 and TRBJ2-3, is EAGVVQSPRYKIIEKKQPVAFWCNPISGHNTLYWYLQNLGQGPELLIRYENEEAVDDSQLPKDRFSAERLKGVDSTLKIQPAELGDSAVYLCASSLGGLLTDTQYFGPGTRLTVL.

The chain is built from TRBV5-5 and TRBJ2-7; D is undetermined. V dropped 1 base and J dropped 1 base, with 12 bases sitting between them. Germline CDR1 is SGHKS and CDR2 is YYEKEE (reference sequence). There are 15 residues in the CDR3. CDR3 nucleotides: TGTGCCAGCAGCTTGTATCCCGAAGGATCCTACGAGCAGTACTTC. Its protein is CASSLYPEGSYEQYF.

The J gene is TRBJ2-7, the V gene TRBV28; D is ambiguous. The germline V gene encodes CDR1 MDHEN and CDR2 SYDVKM. This CDR3 is built from 12 residues. V dropped 3 bases and J dropped 3 bases, with 6 bases sitting between them. CDR3 DNA sequence: TGTGCCAGCAGTTTCCCCGGCTACGAGCAGTACTTC. Its protein is CASSFPGYEQYF.

This rearrangement joins TRBV6-2 or TRBV6-3 to TRBJ1-2, with TRBD1 matching 10 bases. Germline loops: CDR1 MNHEY, CDR2 SVGEGT. The CDR3 has 14 residues. Trimming took 5 bases from V and 6 from J; bases not matched to a gene: 6. As DNA, the CDR3 is TGTGCCAGCAGTCGTGGGACAGGGGATAATGGCTACACCTTC. Protein sequence: CASSRGTGDNGYTF.

This clone was found once. This same CDR3 is encoded by further DNA sequences in the sample. This chain uses TRBV28 with TRBJ1-2; D is unresolved. V lost 1 base and J 2 bases, leaving 5 bases between the germline ends. CDR3 length: 13 residues. Germline-derived CDR1 and CDR2 are MDHEN and SYDVKM. CDR3 coding DNA: TGTGCCAGCAGTTTATCAGGAAACTATGGCTACACCTTC. This encodes CASSLSGNYGYTF.

The chain combines TRBV5-1 with TRBJ2-3; TRBD1 is a possible D gene (6 bases). V dropped 3 bases and J dropped 8 bases, with 19 bases sitting between them. CDR3 size: 15 residues. Germline V gene lookup returns CDR1 SGHRS and CDR2 YFSETQ. The CDR3 DNA follows: TGCGCCAGCAGCTCCCCTTCGGCAGGGGTGGGTACGCAGTATTTT. Translating it yields CASSSPSAGVGTQYF.

The genes are TRBV10-3 and TRBJ1-4, with 8 positions matching TRBD1. The CDR3 extends over 14 amino acids. CDR1 and CDR2 from the germline V gene are ENHRY and SYGVKD. V was pared by 5 bases and J by 5 bases, with 4 bases of the junction left unmatched. The CDR3 sequence is CAISPGQENEKLFF. The CDR3 region has the DNA TGTGCCATCAGTCCGGGACAGGAGAATGAAAAACTGTTTTTT.

The chain recombines TRBV27 with TRBJ2-7; 7 bases line up with TRBD1. The CDR3 covers 13 residues. Germline assignment: CDR1 MNHEY and CDR2 SMNVEV (reference sequence). V lost 3 bases and J lost 4; bases outside the gene matches: 3. The CDR3 reads CASSLGQTYEQYF. The CDR3 DNA sequence: TGTGCCAGCAGTTTGGGACAGACTTACGAGCAGTACTTC.

This rearrangement joins TRBV7-2 to TRBJ2-1; D may match TRBD1 or TRBD2 (5 bases each). Germline assignment: CDR1 SGHTA and CDR2 FQGNSA. CDR3 size: 15 residues. V lost 5 bases to trimming and J lost 10 bases, with 21 bases between them. In DNA form, the CDR3 reads TGTGCCAGCAGCGAGGGACCCCTGGAAAATTACGAGCAGTTCTTC. This gives the protein CASSEGPLENYEQFF.

This chain uses TRBV19 with TRBJ2-1; the match to TRBD1 covers 8 bases. This CDR3 is built from 13 residues. In germline, CDR1 is LNHDA, CDR2 SQIVND (reference sequence). Trimming at V came to 9 bases and at J to 5 bases, leaving 6 bases not matched to a gene. DNA of the CDR3: TGTGCCAGCCGGGACAGGACCAACAATGAGCAGTTCTTC. Residues: CASRDRTNNEQFF.

J is TRBJ1-4 and V is TRBV6-1; the D is unclear. This CDR3 comprises 15 residues. Germline assignment: CDR1 MNHNS and CDR2 SASEGT. V was clipped by 7 bases and J by 2 bases, with 14 bases between them. The CDR3 region has the DNA TGTGCCAGCACCCCCATGGGATCGACTAATGAAAAACTGTTTTTT. Translated, it gives CASTPMGSTNEKLFF.

This clone is a singleton in its sample. The rearrangement uses TRBV30 and TRBJ1-4, with D uncertain. The germline CDR1 and CDR2 sequences are GTSNPN and SVGIG (reference sequence). The CDR3 consists of 15 residues. V was pared by 4 bases and J by 0 bases, with 12 bases between. This CDR3 reads CAWKIPLSTNEKLFF. As DNA, the CDR3 is TGTGCCTGGAAAATACCTCTGTCAACTAATGAAAAACTGTTTTTT. Variable domain in full (rest from reference TRBV30 and TRBJ1-4): SQTIHQWPATLVQPVGSPLSLECTVEGTSNPNLYWYRQAAGRGLQLLFYSVGIGQISSEVPQNLSASRPQDRQFILSSKKLLLSDSGFYLCAWKIPLSTNEKLFFGSGTQLSVL.

The V gene is TRBV5-1, the J gene TRBJ1-1; D remains ambiguous. The length of the CDR3 is 14 residues. Looked up from germline, CDR1 is SGHRS and CDR2 is YFSETQ. With 0 bases removed from V and 4 bases from J, the gap between germline ends came to 10 bases. In DNA form, the CDR3 reads TGCGCCAGCAGCTTGGGCGTAGGGAGCACTGAAGCTTTCTTT. Its protein product is CASSLGVGSTEAFF. The full variable domain, completed using reference TRBV5-1 and TRBJ1-1, is KAGVTQTPRYLIKTRGQQVTLSCSPISGHRSVSWYQQTPGQGLQFLFEYFSETQRNKGNFPGRFSGRQFSNSRSEMNVSTLELGDSALYLCASSLGVGSTEAFFGQGTRLTVV.

This chain's CDR3 is CASSWTSGGYEQFF. Here the CDR3 DNA reads TGCGCCAGCAGCTGGACTAGCGGGGGGTATGAGCAGTTCTTC. V usage is TRBV5-1 and J usage is TRBJ2-1, with TRBD2 matching over 14 bases. Per germline, CDR1 SGHRS and CDR2 YFSETQ. V gave up 3 bases and J gave up 8 bases; unmatched junction bases: 1. The CDR3 totals 14 residues.

The rearrangement links TRBV6-5 to TRBJ1-6; weak D call: TRBD1 (5 bases). The CDR3 extends over 14 amino acids. Germline-derived CDR1 and CDR2 are MNHEY and SVGAGI. Trimming shortened V by 6 bases and J by 13 bases, and 19 bases separated the two germline ends. This chain's CDR3 is CASRLRGPQSPLHF. The CDR3 region has the DNA TGTGCCAGCAGACTACGGGGCCCCCAGTCCCCCCTCCACTTT.

The V and J genes are TRBV7-9 and TRBJ2-1, with D perhaps TRBD2 (5 bases). The CDR3 length is 15 residues. Germline V gene lookup returns CDR1 SEHNR and CDR2 FQNEAQ (reference sequence). The ends were cut back, 2 bases at V and 3 bases at J, with 11 bases in the middle. The DNA for the CDR3 is TGTGCCAGCAGCTTAATTCTTCGGGGCTACAATGAGCAGTTCTTC. This sequence encodes CASSLILRGYNEQFF.

Only one count was recorded for this clone. This chain connects TRBV19 to TRBJ1-1; D may be TRBD1 (5 bases). The CDR3 length is 16 residues. CDR1 and CDR2 (germline): LNHDA, SQIVND (reference sequence). The V end was cut by 1 base, the J end by 5 bases, with 17 bases between. The CDR3 loop is CASSIVSQGPVTEAFF. CDR3 bases: TGTGCCAGTAGTATAGTGTCTCAGGGCCCGGTGACTGAAGCTTTCTTT.